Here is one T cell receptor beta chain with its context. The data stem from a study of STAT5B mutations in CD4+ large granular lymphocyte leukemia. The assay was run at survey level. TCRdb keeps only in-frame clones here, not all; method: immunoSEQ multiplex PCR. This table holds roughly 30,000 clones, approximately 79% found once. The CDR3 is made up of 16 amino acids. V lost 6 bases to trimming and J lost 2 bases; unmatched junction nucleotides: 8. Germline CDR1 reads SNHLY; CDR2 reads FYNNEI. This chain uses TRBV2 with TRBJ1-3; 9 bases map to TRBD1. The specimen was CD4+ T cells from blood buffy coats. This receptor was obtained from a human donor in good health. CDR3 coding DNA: TGTGCCAGCAGCAGGGACAGGGTGTTAACTGGAAACACCATATATTTT. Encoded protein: CASSRDRVLTGNTIYF.